This entry lists 26 T cell receptor beta chains sequenced from one sample in a study of T cells in localized non-small cell lung cancer. The table came from immunoSEQ multiplex PCR; TCRdb's copy has only in-frame clones and leaves some out. The data contain about 40,000 clones, around 81% of them singletons. The sequencing here drew on peripheral blood mononuclear cells, taken before any cancer treatment. These receptors all stem from a male donor at least 60 years old with stage II lung adenocarcinoma.

The chain joins TRBV6-6 to TRBJ1-2, with TRBD1 as a possible D gene (5 bases). Trimming removed 6 bases at V and 6 bases at J, with 17 bases between. This CDR3 spans 14 amino acids. CDR1 and CDR2 (germline): MNHNY, SVGAGI (reference sequence). The CDR3 bases are TGTGCCAGCAGAGACCTCGGGGCGCGCGATGGCTACACCTTC. It encodes CASRDLGARDGYTF.

The V call is TRBV5-1, the J call TRBJ1-2, with unresolved D. This CDR3 has 13 residues. Germline assignment: CDR1 SGHRS and CDR2 YFSETQ. V lost 6 bases, J lost 0 bases, and 9 bases lay in between. The CDR3 DNA reads TGCGCCAGCACAATGGAAGCTAACTATGGCTACACCTTC. Translated, it gives CASTMEANYGYTF.

V and J are TRBV28 and TRBJ1-2; D not resolved. In germline, CDR1 is MDHEN, CDR2 SYDVKM. CDR3 size: 12 residues. V lost 3 bases to trimming and J lost 7 bases, with 9 bases between them. The chain's CDR3 is CASSFPEGGYTF. CDR3 nucleotides: TGTGCCAGCAGTTTCCCAGAGGGTGGCTACACCTTC.

V usage is TRBV5-1 and J usage is TRBJ1-4; D is possibly TRBD1 (5 bases). The CDR3 spans 14 residues. Germline CDR1 SGHRS, CDR2 YFSETQ. With 4 bases removed from V and 8 bases from J, the gap between germline ends came to 15 bases. CDR3 loop: CASSLGRLEEKLFF. The CDR3 nucleotides are TGCGCCAGCAGCCTGGGACGTCTGGAGGAAAAACTGTTTTTT. Variable domain in full (rest from reference TRBV5-1 and TRBJ1-4): KAGVTQTPRYLIKTRGQQVTLSCSPISGHRSVSWYQQTPGQGLQFLFEYFSETQRNKGNFPGRFSGRQFSNSRSEMNVSTLELGDSALYLCASSLGRLEEKLFFGSGTQLSVL.

This clone came up a few times. The gene calls are TRBV18 and TRBJ1-1; D gene ambiguous. V was pared by 2 bases and J by 5 bases, with 18 bases between. The length of the CDR3 is 16 residues. Germline CDR1 and CDR2: KGHSH and LQKENI. The CDR3 DNA reads as TGTGCCAGCTCACCAATATCAGGTTATGCCCGGACTGAAGCTTTCTTT. Protein sequence: CASSPISGYARTEAFF.

This clone appeared a single time. In DNA form, the CDR3 reads TGTGCCAGCTTCGGGGAGGGACAGGAGAACTATGGCTACACCTTC. Translated, it gives CASFGEGQENYGYTF. The V and J genes are TRBV5-6 and TRBJ1-2; 8 nucleotides match TRBD1. The CDR3 is made up of 15 amino acids. The ends lost 7 bases at V and 2 bases at J; junction bases unmatched: 10. Germline lookup yields CDR1 SGHDT and CDR2 YYEEEE.

The chain links TRBV11-1 to TRBJ2-7, with 9 bases aligning to TRBD1. CDR1 and CDR2 (germline): SGHAT, FQDESV (reference sequence). After removal of 3 bases from V and 3 bases from J, the junction contained 6 bases not matched to a gene. The CDR3 is 15 amino acids. CDR3: CASSLAETGGYEQYF. As DNA, the CDR3 is TGTGCCAGCAGCTTGGCGGAGACAGGGGGCTACGAGCAGTACTTC. The full variable domain, in which reference TRBV11-1 and TRBJ2-7 provide the parts outside the CDR3, is EAEVAQSPRYKITEKSQAVAFWCDPISGHATLYWYRQILGQGPELLVQFQDESVVDDSQLPKDRFSAERLKGVDSTLKIQPAELGDSAMYLCASSLAETGGYEQYFGPGTRLTVT.

The chain has TRBV30 and TRBJ2-7; TRBD2 agrees at 12 bases. Per the germline V gene, CDR1 is GTSNPN and CDR2 is SVGIG (reference sequence). With 0 bases clipped from V and 5 bases from J, the junction kept 14 bases outside the gene matches. The CDR3 is 18 residues long. The CDR3 sequence: CAWSVGQPSGRAAHEQYF. CDR3 sequence (DNA): TGTGCCTGGAGTGTAGGTCAACCTAGCGGGAGGGCAGCCCACGAGCAGTACTTC.

V gene TRBV29-1 combines with J gene TRBJ2-7; tentatively, D is TRBD2 (5 bases). V was shortened by 6 bases and J by 0 bases, with 18 bases between the two germline ends. This CDR3 spans 15 amino acids. Germline loops: CDR1 SQVTM, CDR2 ANQGSEA. The DNA of the CDR3 is TGCAGCGTGACTTTAAGGACTTCCAGCTCCTACGAGCAGTACTTC. Amino acids: CSVTLRTSSSYEQYF.

The chain employs TRBV6-6 and TRBJ2-7, with 9 nucleotides matching TRBD1. This CDR3 contains 15 residues. Germline V gene sequence: CDR1 MNHNY, CDR2 SVGAGI (reference sequence). J lost 5 bases, V lost 2 bases, and 7 bases had no gene match. The CDR3 coding sequence is TGTGCCAGCAGTTACCCGGGACAGGGATCCAACGAGCAGTACTTC. Translation: CASSYPGQGSNEQYF.

V and J are TRBV7-2 and TRBJ1-2, with 7 bases identical to TRBD1. The J segment lost 8 bases and the V segment lost 2 bases, leaving 8 bases of the junction unmatched. Germline CDR1 and CDR2: SGHTA and FQGNSA. The CDR3 has 14 residues. This chain's CDR3 is CASSLRGQLGGYTF. CDR3 nucleotide sequence: TGTGCCAGCAGCTTAAGGGGACAGCTCGGGGGCTACACCTTC.

This clone was seen just once. The chain joins TRBV2 to TRBJ2-1; D perhaps matches TRBD1 (6 bases). The CDR3 sequence is 15 residues long. Germline lookup yields CDR1 SNHLY and CDR2 FYNNEI. The ends were cut back, 7 bases at V and 6 bases at J, with 19 bases in the middle. In DNA form, the CDR3 reads TGTGCCAGCATGGTATCACAGGGCGGTTCCAATGAGCAGTTCTTC. This encodes CASMVSQGGSNEQFF.

The V call is TRBV4-1, the J call TRBJ1-5; D may be TRBD1 (6 bases). The V end was cut by 1 base, the J end by 3 bases, with 13 bases between. Per germline, CDR1 MGHRA and CDR2 YSYEKL. The length of the CDR3 is 16 residues. The CDR3 protein is CASSQADRSPNQPQHF. The DNA for the CDR3 is TGCGCCAGCAGCCAAGCGGACAGATCTCCCAATCAGCCCCAGCATTTT.

The chain recombines TRBV19 with TRBJ1-5, with no clear D. In germline, CDR1 is LNHDA, CDR2 SQIVND (reference sequence). The CDR3 is 16 residues long. Trimming shortened V by 7 bases and J by 3 bases, and 19 bases separated the two germline ends. CDR3 coding DNA: TGTGCCAGTACCACGTCAGCCTCTTTTCCCAATCAGCCCCAGCATTTT. Protein product: CASTTSASFPNQPQHF.

The chain is built from TRBV20-1 and TRBJ1-5, with D unresolved. The germline CDR1 and CDR2 sequences are DFQATT and SNEGSKA (reference sequence). The CDR3 runs to 10 residues. V lost 3 bases and J 4 bases, leaving 1 base between the germline ends. CDR3 residues: CSASNQPQHF. The CDR3 DNA is TGCAGTGCTAGTAATCAGCCCCAGCATTTT.

Only a few counts were recorded for this clone. The rearrangement joins TRBV7-9 to TRBJ1-1; D unclear. The CDR3 is made up of 12 amino acids. Trimming stripped 6 bases from V and 7 bases from J, with 12 bases between. In germline, CDR1 is SEHNR, CDR2 FQNEAQ (reference sequence). In DNA form, the CDR3 reads TGTGCCAGCAGAATCCCGAGGTTTGAAGCTTTCTTT. Amino acids: CASRIPRFEAFF. Complete variable domain (other parts from reference TRBV7-9 and TRBJ1-1): DTGVSQNPRHKITKRGQNVTFRCDPISEHNRLYWYRQTLGQGPEFLTYFQNEAQLEKSRLLSDRFSAERPKGSFSTLEIQRTEQGDSAMYLCASRIPRFEAFFGQGTRLTVV.

The chain is built from TRBV19 and TRBJ1-4; D remains unclear. Trimming removed 7 bases from V and 2 bases from J, with 20 bases in between. The germline V gene encodes CDR1 LNHDA and CDR2 SQIVND (reference sequence). The CDR3 length is 17 residues. The CDR3 spells CASTPPPGKSTNEKLFF. The CDR3, as DNA: TGTGCCAGTACTCCCCCCCCCGGGAAGTCGACTAATGAAAAACTGTTTTTT. The full variable domain, rest sourced from reference TRBV19 and TRBJ1-4, is DGGITQSPKYLFRKEGQNVTLSCEQNLNHDAMYWYRQDPGQGLRLIYYSQIVNDFQKGDIAEGYSVSREKKESFPLTVTSAQKNPTAFYLCASTPPPGKSTNEKLFFGSGTQLSVL.

This chain links TRBV28 with TRBJ2-7; D not resolved. The CDR3 spans 11 residues. Germline V gene lookup returns CDR1 MDHEN and CDR2 SYDVKM. V lost 6 bases to trimming and J lost 4 bases, with 7 bases between them. CDR3 loop: CASRDRYEQYF. The CDR3 DNA follows: TGTGCCAGCAGGGATAGATACGAGCAGTACTTC. Using reference TRBV28 and TRBJ2-7 for the parts outside the CDR3, the full variable domain is DVKVTQSSRYLVKRTGEKVFLECVQDMDHENMFWYRQDPGLGLRLIYFSYDVKMKEKGDIPEGYSVSREKKERFSLILESASTNQTSMYLCASRDRYEQYFGPGTRLTVT.

CDR3 in amino acids: CAWSDSSYEQYF. The CDR3, as DNA: TGTGCCTGGAGTGACAGCTCCTACGAGCAGTACTTC. The chain carries TRBV30 and TRBJ2-7, with D uncertain. CDR3 size: 12 residues. With 1 base removed from V and 0 bases from J, the gap between germline ends came to 4 bases. Germline CDR1 reads GTSNPN; CDR2 reads SVGIG (reference sequence).

V usage is TRBV5-4 and J usage is TRBJ1-2; D perhaps matches TRBD1 (5 bases). Trimming removed 5 bases from V and 4 bases from J, with 12 bases in between. The CDR3 contains 13 residues. Germline-derived CDR1 and CDR2 are SGHNT and YYREEE (reference sequence). The CDR3 loop reads CASRIQGFYGYTF. The DNA of the CDR3 is TGTGCCAGCAGGATCCAGGGCTTCTATGGCTACACCTTC.

The chain couples TRBV20-1 to TRBJ2-7; D unclear. Germline assignment: CDR1 DFQATT and CDR2 SNEGSKA (reference sequence). The CDR3 is 11 amino acids. Trimming removed 3 bases at V and 3 bases at J, with 6 bases between. The CDR3 DNA reads as TGCAGTGCTAGGTCCGACTACGAGCAGTACTTC. Protein sequence: CSARSDYEQYF.

This clone has a single count. The V gene is TRBV7-9, the J gene TRBJ1-2, with 8 bases that match TRBD1. Germline-derived CDR1 and CDR2 are SEHNR and FQNEAQ (reference sequence). This CDR3 contains 14 residues. V lost 2 bases and J lost 2; bases outside the gene matches: 1. For the CDR3, the DNA is TGTGCCAGCAGCTTACAGGGGGCGAACTATGGCTACACCTTC. It codes for CASSLQGANYGYTF.

This clone was found a few times. The gene calls are TRBV10-3 and TRBJ1-1; D gene ambiguous. Trimming cost V 1 base and J 5 bases, with 11 bases left between them. The germline V gene has CDR1 ENHRY and CDR2 SYGVKD. The CDR3 has 14 amino acids. Written as DNA, the CDR3 is TGTGCCATCAGTGAGTTTCCCGGGAAGACTGAAGCTTTCTTT. It yields the protein CAISEFPGKTEAFF.

J is TRBJ2-7 and V is TRBV7-2; D remains ambiguous. This CDR3 is 13 amino acids long. In germline, CDR1 is SGHTA, CDR2 FQGNSA. Deletions cut 4 bases from V and 4 bases from J, with 11 bases between. In nucleotides, the CDR3 is TGTGCCAGCAGCTCGCCCCCTAAATACGAGCAGTACTTC. It translates to CASSSPPKYEQYF.

This clone was recorded a few times. CDR3 nucleotide sequence: TGTGCCAGCAGTGAGGGGAGTCAGCCCCAGCATTTT. The encoded protein is CASSEGSQPQHF. The chain uses TRBV6-1 and TRBJ1-5; D remains ambiguous. Trimming took off 3 bases at V and 6 bases at J, with 6 bases between the two ends. This CDR3 has 12 amino acids. In germline, CDR1 is MNHNS, CDR2 SASEGT.

This sequence joins TRBV7-9 and TRBJ1-1; D remains unclear. V was cut by 3 bases and J by 1 base, with 15 bases left in between. CDR1 and CDR2 (germline): SEHNR, FQNEAQ (reference sequence). CDR3 length: 16 residues. Here the CDR3 DNA reads TGTGCCAGCAGCTTCTCGCTGGGCAGTGGGAACACTGAAGCTTTCTTT. Amino acid sequence: CASSFSLGSGNTEAFF.